This T cell receptor beta chain was captured by sequencing in a study of blood T cell repertoires in COVID-19. Across the study: The United States, Italy and Spain supplied acute and convalescent COVID-19 samples. Sample material is recorded as cDNA or gDNA derived from T cells, B-cell-depleted T cells, or PBMCs.

In the source study's methods: How many nucleated cells were present was estimated from reference gene primer amplification. Some clones are missing from TCRdb's copy, which holds only in-frame ones; the method was immunoSEQ multiplex PCR. For V, J and clone size, that table is used; D and trimming come from the DNA. This table has tens of thousands of clones, over 75% appearing once. With V trimmed by 5 bases and J by 6 bases, 14 bases remained unmatched. The germline V gene has CDR1 LNHDA and CDR2 SQIVND (reference sequence). The CDR3 length is 17 residues. This receptor was identified in a woman aged 60-75 years with acute or convalescent COVID-19. The rearrangement links TRBV19 to TRBJ2-1, with 9 bases that match TRBD2. The sequencing input was peripheral blood. Here the CDR3 reads CASSAIIAGARFNEQFF. In nucleotides, the CDR3 is TGTGCCAGTAGTGCGATAATAGCGGGAGCGCGTTTCAATGAGCAGTTCTTC.